These T cell receptor beta chains were read from a single sample in a study of cytomegalovirus exposure and HLA in healthy donors. Sequencing was performed with immunoSEQ multiplex PCR; in TCRdb, only in-frame clones are kept and a portion is missing. The data hold 150,000 to 200,000 clones, with about nine tenths observed a single time. The sequenced sample was PBMCs. The receptors stem from a boy aged 2 to 10 in good health and CMV-seronegative. Each CDR3 is given with its conserved first and last residue. The order of the fields is clone size, D gene, J gene, V gene, CDR3 DNA, CDR3 protein. The D gene is left open where the match is weak. Clone size is shown for a subset of rows, as once, few, many or a class of expanded clone.

- TRBD2 TRBJ2-1 TRBV9 TGTGCCAGCAGCGCCCAACCTAGCGGGGGGGCGGGATTTAGTGAGCAGTTCTTC CASSAQPSGGAGFSEQFF
once - TRBJ2-5 TRBV9 TGTGCCAGCAGCGTAGGGGCGCAAGAGACCCAGTACTTC CASSVGAQETQYF
- - TRBJ2-3 TRBV7-2 TGTGCCAGCAGCCCTCGTCTTGCGCGGGGAACCCGCACAGATACGCAGTATTTT CASSPRLARGTRTDTQYF
- TRBD1 TRBJ2-2 TRBV28 TGTGCCAGCAGTTCAAGCGGACAGGGAGGTACCGGGGAGCTGTTTTTT CASSSSGQGGTGELFF
- - TRBJ2-7 TRBV6-1 TGTGCCAGCAGTGCCACAGTTCTCGACCTCCACTACGAGCAGTACTTC CASSATVLDLHYEQYF
- - TRBJ2-2 TRBV27 TGTGCCAGCAGCCTACTGTTGAGGGGGACGAACACCGGGGAGCTGTTTTTT CASSLLLRGTNTGELFF
- - TRBJ2-1 TRBV4-2 TGTGCCAGCAGCCAAGAATCCGGTAGCGTGGTCGATGAGCAGTTCTTC CASSQESGSVVDEQFF
- TRBD2 TRBJ2-3 TRBV13 TGTGCCAGCAGCTTAACCCCCGGGACTAGCGGGGGGGCGGCAGATACGCAGTATTTT CASSLTPGTSGGAADTQYF
- TRBD1 TRBJ1-2 TRBV6-1 TGTGCCAGCAGTGTCGAAGCAGGACAGGGGGCTGCTGGCTACACCTTC CASSVEAGQGAAGYTF
- - TRBJ1-5 TRBV6-1 TGTGCCAGCAGACCAACAGGGCCTTTGCAGCCCCAGCATTTT CASRPTGPLQPQHF
- TRBD1 TRBJ1-2 TRBV5-1 TGCGCCAGCAGCCGGGGGACAGGGGGTTATGGCTACACCTTC CASSRGTGGYGYTF
- - TRBJ2-1 TRBV29-1 TGCAGCGTTGGGGGCAGGGTAGGTGAGCAGTTCTTC CSVGGRVGEQFF
- - TRBJ1-5 TRBV7-9 TGTGCCAGCAGCCCCTCGGACAGTTACAATCAGCCCCAGCATTTT CASSPSDSYNQPQHF
- - TRBJ2-7 TRBV30 TGTGCCTGGAGTGTCCTTCCTCCCTACGAGCAGTACTTC CAWSVLPPYEQYF
- - TRBJ2-3 TRBV16 TGTGCCAGCAGCCGACGACATCGGCCCCCCACAGATACGCAGTATTTT CASSRRHRPPTDTQYF
few - TRBJ1-1 TRBV6-5 TGTGCCAGCAGTTACTCACAGCTGTACACTGAAGCTTTCTTT CASSYSQLYTEAFF
- - TRBJ1-5 TRBV27 TGTGCCAGTTGGGGCAGGGGTTCCCAGCCCCAGCATTTT CASWGRGSQPQHF
- TRBD2 TRBJ2-5 TRBV5-1 TGCGCCAGCAGCTTTGAGACTAGCTTAATATACTTC CASSFETSLIYF
- TRBD1 TRBJ1-1 TRBV5-4 TGTGCCAGCAGCTCCGACAGGGACACTGAAGCTTTCTTT CASSSDRDTEAFF
- TRBD2 TRBJ2-7 TRBV9 TGTGCCAGCAGCCCCAGGACTAGCGCCTCCTACGAGCAGTACTTC CASSPRTSASYEQYF
- TRBD2 TRBJ2-2 TRBV5-1 TGCGCCAGCAGTGGAAGCCGGACTAGCGGAGGGGGGGGCACCGGGGAGCTGTTTTTT CASSGSRTSGGGGTGELFF
- TRBD1 TRBJ2-1 TRBV19 TGTGCCAGTAGAGGGCCGGGACAGGGACATGAGCAGTTCTTC CASRGPGQGHEQFF
few - TRBJ2-3 TRBV10-2 TGCGCCAGCAGACTTAGCACAGATACGCAGTATTTT CASRLSTDTQYF
once - TRBJ1-6 TRBV6-1 TGTGCCAGCAGGACCGGGGGGGGAAGTTCACCCCTCCACTTT CASRTGGGSSPLHF
- TRBD1 TRBJ2-3 TRBV6-5 TGTGCCAGCAATCTCAGACAGGGGGATACAGATACGCAGTATTTT CASNLRQGDTDTQYF
- - TRBJ2-7 TRBV4-1 TGCGCCAGCAGCCCCCGTGGCGGGCGATCCTACGAGCAGTACTTC CASSPRGGRSYEQYF
- - TRBJ1-2 TRBV11-2 TGTGCCAGCAGCTCCGGGATTCGCTATGGCTACACCTTC CASSSGIRYGYTF
- - TRBJ2-2 TRBV6-6 TGTGCCAGCAGTTCCCGGGACACCGGGGAGCTGTTTTTT CASSSRDTGELFF
- - TRBJ2-4 TRBV28 TGTGCCAGCAGTTTCCGCGGGTGGGACATTCAGTACTTC CASSFRGWDIQYF
- - TRBJ2-3 TRBV10-3 TGTGCCATCAGTCGTACTAGCCCAGATACGCAGTATTTT CAISRTSPDTQYF
few - TRBJ1-6 TRBV4-2 TGTGCCAGCAGGTGGCAGGTGGAGCGGAATTCACCCCTCCACTTT CASRWQVERNSPLHF
- TRBD2 TRBJ2-3 TRBV2 TGTGCCAGCAGTGCAGAAAACACGGGGGGAGAGGCAGATACGCAGTATTTT CASSAENTGGEADTQYF
- - TRBJ2-7 TRBV14 TGTGCCAGCAGCGGCAGGGCCTACGAGCAGTACTTC CASSGRAYEQYF
- TRBD1 TRBJ1-2 TRBV7-9 TGTGCCAGCAGCGCGGACCGGGACAGAGTACAGTATGGCTACACCTTC CASSADRDRVQYGYTF
- - TRBJ1-6 TRBV30 TGTGCCTGGAGTGTGCGGGGGATGAATTCACCCCTCCACTTT CAWSVRGMNSPLHF
- - TRBJ1-6 TRBV5-4 TGTGCCAGCAGCTTGCAAGGAGAGGATTCACCCCTCCACTTT CASSLQGEDSPLHF
- TRBD1 TRBJ2-7 TRBV7-9 TGTGCCAGCAGCCTCGGACAGGGGCTGTACGAGCAGTACTTC CASSLGQGLYEQYF
- - TRBJ2-5 TRBV7-9 TGTGCCAGCAGCCTCACCGAGCAAGAGACCCAGTACTTC CASSLTEQETQYF
- TRBD1 TRBJ2-5 TRBV11-2 TGTGCCAGCAGCTCCCTAGGGGGCTTAATTCAAGAGACCCAGTACTTC CASSSLGGLIQETQYF
- TRBD1 TRBJ1-1 TRBV4-1 TGCGCCAGCAGCCAATTAAGGACAGGTTTGAACACTGAAGCTTTCTTT CASSQLRTGLNTEAFF
once - TRBJ2-3 TRBV2 TGTGCCAGCAGAGCCTTACTAGGCCTCACAGATACGCAGTATTTT CASRALLGLTDTQYF
- TRBD1 TRBJ1-4 TRBV19 TGTGCCAGTAGTGACACAGGGGGCGAAAAACTGTTTTTT CASSDTGGEKLFF
- - TRBJ1-1 TRBV30 TGTGCCTGGAAACGGGGGGAAACGAAAGCTTTCTTT CAWKRGETKAFF
- - TRBJ2-7 TRBV5-6 TGTGCCAGCACCCCAGGACCCTCGGAGGACGAGCAGTACTTC CASTPGPSEDEQYF
- - TRBJ1-2 TRBV30 TGTGCCTGGAGTGACAGTTATGGCTACACCTTC CAWSDSYGYTF
- TRBD1 TRBJ2-7 TRBV2 TGTGCCAGCAGAGCCGGGACAGCTTACGAGCAGTACTTC CASRAGTAYEQYF
once - TRBJ2-7 TRBV28 TGTGCCAGCAGTTCCCCCCTCGAGCAGTACTTC CASSSPLEQYF
- TRBD2 TRBJ2-5 TRBV19 TGTGCCAGTAGGCTAGCGGGGGAAGAGACCCAGTACTTC CASRLAGEETQYF
- TRBD2 TRBJ2-1 TRBV7-9 TGTGCCAGCAGCCATAGCGGGGGGGCCTACAATGAGCAGTTCTTC CASSHSGGAYNEQFF